A single sample gave rise to the 3 T cell receptor beta chains below, sequenced in a study of blood T cell repertoires in COVID-19. The protocol was immunoSEQ multiplex PCR, while the TCRdb copy is restricted to in-frame clones and leaves out a portion. The repertoire consists of 110,000 or so clones, with roughly 79% occurring once and the leading ten covering 7.5% to 10%. The sequenced material came from peripheral blood. These receptors were taken from a woman between 65 and 79 years old with acute or convalescent COVID-19.

This clone was detected a few times. This chain links TRBV29-1 with TRBJ2-5; no clear D gene. The CDR3 has 11 residues. The V gene's germline CDR1 is SQVTM and CDR2 ANQGSEA. Deletions cut 4 bases from V and 2 bases from J, with 5 bases between. Written as DNA, the CDR3 is TGCAGCGTTGCCCCGCAAGAGACCCAGTACTTC. This sequence encodes CSVAPQETQYF.

This clone was picked up a small number of times. The chain couples TRBV9 to TRBJ2-6; 7 bases match TRBD1. CDR3 length equals 18 residues. V lost 4 bases to trimming and J lost 0 bases; unmatched junction nucleotides: 10. Germline V lookup: CDR1 SGDLS, CDR2 YYNGEE. The CDR3 DNA reads TGTGCCAGCAGCCCCACCGGGACAGCTAGCTCTGGGGCCAACGTCCTGACTTTC. Protein sequence: CASSPTGTASSGANVLTF. The full variable domain, completed using reference TRBV9 and TRBJ2-6, is DSGVTQTPKHLITATGQRVTLRCSPRSGDLSVYWYQQSLDQGLQFLIQYYNGEERAKGNILERFSAQQFPDLHSELNLSSLELGDSALYFCASSPTGTASSGANVLTFGAGSRLTVL.

Worth noting for this clone: This same CDR3 is encoded by further DNA sequences in the sample. The chain carries TRBV28 and TRBJ2-4; possible D gene TRBD2, 7 bases. Trimming stripped 3 bases from V and 1 base from J, with 10 bases between. Germline V CDR1 and CDR2: MDHEN, SYDVKM. This CDR3 spans 15 amino acids. The CDR3 is CASSLGGLAKNIQYF. The CDR3 DNA sequence: TGTGCCAGCAGTTTGGGGGGGCTGGCCAAAAACATTCAGTACTTC.